This is a list of T cell receptor beta chains from one sample in a study of shared clonotypes between healthy human individuals. Sequencing used immunoSEQ multiplex PCR; TCRdb keeps in-frame clones, though not all of them. The table shows about 510,000 clones, with 90% to 96% occurring only once. The specimen sequenced was naive CD4+ T cells sorted from blood. These receptors all come from a woman in her twenties or thirties in good health. CDR3s include the opening cysteine and the closing phenylalanine or tryptophan. D genes are given only for firm matches. Clone size is stated in some rows and not others, as once, few, many or a class when expanded.

NA	TRBJ1-4	NA	TRBV30	TGTGCCTCCGGGCCTCTTGAAAAACTGTTTTTT	CASGPLEKLFF
NA	TRBJ1-5	TRBD1	TRBV7-9	TGTGCCAGCAGCTTAGCCACAGGGGGCTTCAATCAGCCCCAGCATTTT	CASSLATGGFNQPQHF
once	TRBJ2-5	NA	TRBV7-8	TGTGCCAGCAGCTTCTCGACAGGGAGGGGAGAGACCCAGTACTTC	CASSFSTGRGETQYF
NA	TRBJ1-4	TRBD1	TRBV7-9	TGTGCCAGCAGCGCGGGACAGGACCTTAATGAAAAACTGTTTTTT	CASSAGQDLNEKLFF
NA	TRBJ1-2	NA	TRBV11-1	TGTGCCAGCAGCTTAGTATCACTGACGTATGGCTACACCTTC	CASSLVSLTYGYTF
NA	TRBJ2-5	TRBD2	TRBV27	TGTGCCAGCAGTAAACGCTGGACTAGCAGGCAAGAGACCCAGTACTTC	CASSKRWTSRQETQYF
NA	TRBJ1-2	NA	TRBV10-1	TGCGCCAGCAGTGAGGGTCCCGGCTATGGCTACACCTTC	CASSEGPGYGYTF
NA	TRBJ1-1	NA	TRBV6-6	TGTGCCAGCAGTTCCGAAGAGAACACTGAAGCTTTCTTT	CASSSEENTEAFF
NA	TRBJ2-5	NA	TRBV7-8	TGTGCCAGCAGCCCAGGGACCCCCGGTAGGTCCCAAGAGACCCAGTACTTC	CASSPGTPGRSQETQYF
NA	TRBJ2-3	TRBD2	TRBV27	TGTGCCAGCCAGCTAGCGGGGTACACAGATACGCAGTATTTT	CASQLAGYTDTQYF
NA	TRBJ2-1	TRBD2	TRBV19	TGTGCCAGTAGTCTAGCGGGAGGGTTATTTGATGAGCAGTTCTTC	CASSLAGGLFDEQFF
once	TRBJ1-1	NA	TRBV6-5	TGTGCCAGCAGTTTAGTCCCACAGGAGAACACTGAAGCTTTCTTT	CASSLVPQENTEAFF
NA	TRBJ1-5	TRBD1	TRBV7-1	TGTGCCAGCAGCTTATCTGCGAACAGGGGCCCCTTTCAGCCCCAGCATTTT	CASSLSANRGPFQPQHF
NA	TRBJ2-7	NA	TRBV28	TGTGCCACCCAGTCCCCGGGCGGCTCCTACGAGCAGTACTTC	CATQSPGGSYEQYF
NA	TRBJ2-2	TRBD2	TRBV27	TGTGCCAGCAGGCCTAGCGGGGGGAACACCGGGGAGCTGTTTTTT	CASRPSGGNTGELFF
NA	TRBJ2-7	TRBD1	TRBV5-5	TGTGCCAGCAGCACCGGACAGGGTTTGGACGAGCAGTACTTC	CASSTGQGLDEQYF
NA	TRBJ2-7	NA	TRBV27	TGTGCCAGCGCCCCCCAGGGAGGCTCCTACGAGCAGTACTTC	CASAPQGGSYEQYF
NA	TRBJ1-5	NA	TRBV5-1	TGCGCCAGCAGCTACGGGGGGAATCAGCCCCAGCATTTT	CASSYGGNQPQHF
NA	TRBJ2-7	NA	TRBV7-9	TGTGCCAGCAGCTCCCGGGACTTAACCTACGAGCAGTACTTC	CASSSRDLTYEQYF
NA	TRBJ2-7	NA	TRBV2	TGTGCCAGCAGCGTCTTGCGGGTTCTCTACGAGCAGTACTTC	CASSVLRVLYEQYF
NA	TRBJ1-2	NA	TRBV5-1	TGCGCCAGCAGCCCCGTCTTCCGGGGATTGGGCTACACCTTC	CASSPVFRGLGYTF
NA	TRBJ1-1	TRBD1	TRBV29-1	TGCAGCGTTTCGGGACAGGGGGCGCTAACAGCTTTCTTT	CSVSGQGALTAFF
once	TRBJ2-4	NA	TRBV18	TGTGCCAGCTCACCCTTCCAGGGAGCCAAAAACATTCAGTACTTC	CASSPFQGAKNIQYF
few	TRBJ1-2	NA	TRBV30	TGTGCCTGGAGTGTACAAGGGGGCTACACCTTC	CAWSVQGGYTF
NA	TRBJ1-3	NA	TRBV19	TGTGCCAGTAGGGCAGGCGTCTCTGGAAACACCATATATTTT	CASRAGVSGNTIYF
NA	TRBJ2-6	NA	TRBV6-5	TGTGCCAGCAGTTACTCGGGGGACTCTGGGGCCAACGTCCTGACTTTC	CASSYSGDSGANVLTF
NA	TRBJ1-3	TRBD1	TRBV28	TGTGCCAGCAGTCTCCCGGGACAGGGGGCTGGAAACACCATATATTTT	CASSLPGQGAGNTIYF
once	TRBJ2-3	NA	TRBV7-6	TGTGCCAGCAGCTTAGCGGGACGGGGAGGCACAGATACGCAGTATTTT	CASSLAGRGGTDTQYF
NA	TRBJ1-1	NA	TRBV18	TGTGCCAGCTCACGTTTGACAGATGGGACTGAAGCTTTCTTT	CASSRLTDGTEAFF
NA	TRBJ1-6	NA	TRBV6-5	TGTGCCAGCAGTTACTCCGCAGGAAATTCACCCCTCCACTTT	CASSYSAGNSPLHF
NA	TRBJ1-6	NA	TRBV5-1	TGCGCCAGCAGCTTGGGGGTTTCTTCACCCCTCCACTTT	CASSLGVSSPLHF
NA	TRBJ2-3	NA	TRBV25-1	TGTGCCAGCAGGCGAGGGGGGTCTTTCACAGATACGCAGTATTTT	CASRRGGSFTDTQYF
NA	TRBJ2-7	TRBD1	TRBV7-9	TGTGCCAGCAGCTTAGTCACAGGGGTGACCTACGAGCAGTACTTC	CASSLVTGVTYEQYF
NA	TRBJ2-7	NA	TRBV5-1	TGCGCCAGCAGCTTCGCCGGGGATGAGCAGTACTTC	CASSFAGDEQYF
NA	TRBJ2-7	TRBD2	TRBV5-1	TGCGCCAGCAGCTTGGTGGGGCGGGAGGGTAACGAGCAGTACTTC	CASSLVGREGNEQYF
NA	TRBJ1-2	NA	TRBV20-1	TGCAGTGCTAGATTGGGGGGCTACACCTTC	CSARLGGYTF
NA	TRBJ2-7	NA	TRBV7-9	TGTGCCAGCAGCTCACCGTCAAGGCGCTACGAGCAGTACTTC	CASSSPSRRYEQYF
NA	TRBJ2-5	NA	TRBV6-1	TGTGCCAGCATCGGGCCCCAAGAGACCCAGTACTTC	CASIGPQETQYF
NA	TRBJ2-7	NA	TRBV29-1	TGCAGCGTTGATGGGGGTTCCGAGCAGTACTTC	CSVDGGSEQYF
NA	TRBJ1-2	NA	TRBV9	TGTGCCAGCAGCCCCCGGGGCTATGGCTACACCTTC	CASSPRGYGYTF
NA	TRBJ2-2	NA	TRBV6-5	TGTGCCAGCAGTTACCCGAACACCGGGGAGCTGTTTTTT	CASSYPNTGELFF
NA	TRBJ1-6	NA	TRBV9	TGTGCCAGCAGCGTAGGGGGAGACTATAATTCACCCCTCCACTTT	CASSVGGDYNSPLHF
NA	TRBJ1-2	NA	TRBV5-6	TGTGCCAGCACGAGAGGGGGGCTACATGGCTACACCTTC	CASTRGGLHGYTF
NA	TRBJ2-7	NA	TRBV11-3	TGTGCCAGCGCGAGGGGGTTCGAGTACGAGCAGTACTTC	CASARGFEYEQYF
NA	TRBJ1-2	NA	TRBV9	TGTGCCAGCAGCGTAGTAGGAGGCGGGGAGACAGGCGAGGGTGGCTACACCTTC	CASSVVGGGETGEGGYTF
NA	TRBJ2-3	NA	TRBV6-4	TGTGCCAGCAGCCCCGGGCACGGCGGCCCAGATACGCAGTATTTT	CASSPGHGGPDTQYF